The next 9 T cell receptor beta chains were all read from a single sample in a study of blood T cell repertoires in COVID-19. Method: immunoSEQ multiplex PCR; TCRdb's copy keeps in-frame clones and lacks some. The sample shows a few hundred thousand clones, 92% of them seen only once. Sequenced material: PBMCs or T cells enriched from blood (not recorded which). Receptor source: a woman aged 25 to 39 who had recovered from COVID-19.

The sample holds a few counts of this clone. The rearrangement links TRBV11-2 to TRBJ1-2; TRBD1 matches at 8 bases. Unmatched junction bases numbered 6, after V lost 3 bases and J lost 6 bases. Germline CDR1 and CDR2: SGHAT and FQNNGV. The CDR3 totals 14 residues. DNA of the CDR3: TGTGCCAGCAGCTTTACAGGGGGGAATCATGGCTACACCTTC. This sequence encodes CASSFTGGNHGYTF.

This chain connects TRBV6-5 to TRBJ2-3, with no clear D. Germline CDR1 is MNHEY and CDR2 is SVGAGI. CDR3 length: 16 residues. Trimming took off 0 bases at V and 1 base at J, with 11 bases between the two ends. The CDR3 coding sequence is TGTGCCAGCAGTTACTCCTTCCGAACTCGCACAGATACGCAGTATTTT. Its translation: CASSYSFRTRTDTQYF.

V and J are TRBV10-3 and TRBJ2-1, with TRBD1 as a possible D gene (5 bases). The germline gives CDR1 ENHRY, CDR2 SYGVKD. Trimming pared 2 bases from V and 8 bases from J, leaving 22 bases between. CDR3 length equals 17 residues. CDR3 nucleotides: TGTGCCATCAGTGAGAGGTTTTATGGGGCCGTAAGCTATGAGCAGTTCTTC. As protein: CAISERFYGAVSYEQFF.

This chain connects TRBV19 to TRBJ2-3; D is possibly TRBD2 (5 bases). The CDR3 spans 14 residues. V lost 4 bases to trimming and J lost 7 bases, with 15 bases between them. The germline V gene encodes CDR1 LNHDA and CDR2 SQIVND (reference sequence). The CDR3 is CASSKGLALHTQYF. The CDR3 coding sequence is TGTGCCAGTAGTAAAGGGCTAGCTTTGCATACGCAGTATTTT. Combining the CDR3 with reference TRBV19 and TRBJ2-3 gives the whole variable domain DGGITQSPKYLFRKEGQNVTLSCEQNLNHDAMYWYRQDPGQGLRLIYYSQIVNDFQKGDIAEGYSVSREKKESFPLTVTSAQKNPTAFYLCASSKGLALHTQYFGPGTRLTVL.

The chain employs TRBV30 and TRBJ2-6; 7 bases are a match to TRBD1. The germline CDR1 and CDR2 sequences are GTSNPN and SVGIG (reference sequence). With 2 bases clipped from V and 3 bases from J, the junction kept 7 bases outside the gene matches. The CDR3 runs 16 residues. The chain's CDR3 is CAWSQKPGGGANVLTF. In DNA, the CDR3 is TGTGCCTGGAGTCAAAAGCCAGGGGGTGGGGCCAACGTCCTGACTTTC.

The gene calls are TRBV7-2 and TRBJ2-1; D is possibly TRBD2 (5 bases). Looked up from germline, CDR1 is SGHTA and CDR2 is FQGNSA. V lost 2 bases, J lost 7 bases, and 9 bases lay in between. The CDR3 contains 13 residues. Here the CDR3 DNA reads TGTGCCAGCAGCTTAAGTCTAGCAAATGAGCAGTTCTTC. Its protein product is CASSLSLANEQFF.

The J gene is TRBJ2-1, the V gene TRBV29-1; 11 bases are shared with TRBD2. The CDR3 extends over 15 amino acids. J lost 2 bases, V lost 3 bases, and 3 bases had no gene match. Germline V lookup: CDR1 SQVTM, CDR2 ANQGSEA. CDR3 in DNA: TGCAGCGTTGATGGGACTAGCGGAACCTACAATGAGCAGTTCTTC. Translating it yields CSVDGTSGTYNEQFF.

This clone has more than one count but fewer than ten. V usage is TRBV10-3 and J usage is TRBJ2-6; D not certain. Germline-derived CDR1 and CDR2 are ENHRY and SYGVKD. The ends were cut back, 6 bases at V and 0 bases at J, with 9 bases in the middle. The CDR3 loop spans 15 amino acids. CDR3 sequence: CAIRSRTSGANVLTF. CDR3 in DNA: TGTGCCATCAGATCTAGAACCTCTGGGGCCAACGTCCTGACTTTC.

This clone is a singleton in its sample. V usage is TRBV28 and J usage is TRBJ2-7; 7 positions match TRBD2. The V segment lost 2 bases and the J segment 6 bases; nucleotides outside the gene matches: 22. The CDR3 consists of 19 residues. Germline loops: CDR1 MDHEN, CDR2 SYDVKM. CDR3 residues: CASSLLFGGGAGSRAEQYF. The DNA for the CDR3 is TGTGCCAGCAGTTTACTTTTTGGGGGAGGGGCGGGGTCAAGAGCCGAGCAGTACTTC.